These T cell receptor beta chains were read from a single sample in a study of sequential checkpoint blockade in melanoma. Assay used: immunoSEQ multiplex PCR; TCRdb lists only in-frame clones, some missing. The data show about 15,000 clones, over 60% seen once. Sample: CD8+ T cells sorted from blood (inferred from file names), taken from a patient given nivolumab and ipilimumab in sequence. The receptors originated from a human donor with melanoma. The CDR3 runs from the conserved cysteine through the conserved F or W. D genes are given only for firm matches. The listing skips clone size in some rows; elsewhere it reads once, few, many or a size class.

j_call d_call v_call clone_size cdr3_nt cdr3_aa
TRBJ2-2 TRBD2 TRBV4-3 - TGCGCCAGCAGCCAAGCTTGGACGGGAGGAAACACCGGGGAGCTGTTTTTT CASSQAWTGGNTGELFF
TRBJ2-7 - TRBV29-1 - TGCAGCGTTGAAGGGGGTCTGGACAGACGCTCCTACGAGCAGTACTTC CSVEGGLDRRSYEQYF
TRBJ2-7 TRBD1 TRBV5-1 - TGCGCCAGCAGCTCCGGACAGGGTGGGTACGAGCAGTACTTC CASSSGQGGYEQYF
TRBJ1-6 - TRBV4-1 - TGCGCCAGCAGCCAAGATCCCGGTGGCTCCTATAATTCACCCCTCCACTTT CASSQDPGGSYNSPLHF
TRBJ2-7 - TRBV7-9 few TGTGCCAGCAGCCCGACGTCGGGGCAGGGGAGCTACGAGCAGTACTTC CASSPTSGQGSYEQYF
TRBJ2-1 - TRBV27 - TGTGCCAGCAGGCAAGGGGCTAGCTCCTACAATGAGCAGTTCTTC CASRQGASSYNEQFF
TRBJ2-7 TRBD1 TRBV25-1 - TGTGCCAGCAGTGATAGGACAGGGGTCTGGGAGCAGTACTTC CASSDRTGVWEQYF
TRBJ2-3 TRBD2 TRBV6-6 - TGTGCCAGCAAATTATCTAGCGGCTACGGCACAGATACGCAGTATTTT CASKLSSGYGTDTQYF
TRBJ1-5 - TRBV27 - TGTGCCAGCAGTTTATCGAATCAGGGTCATCAGCCCCAGCATTTT CASSLSNQGHQPQHF
TRBJ1-4 TRBD1 TRBV6-6 - TGTGCCAGCAGCCTCCTAGAGGGGGCTTACGAAAAACTGTTTTTT CASSLLEGAYEKLFF
TRBJ1-2 TRBD1 TRBV5-3 few TGTGCCAGCAGCTTGGGGACAGGGGTTTTTGGCTACACCTTC CASSLGTGVFGYTF
TRBJ2-7 TRBD2 TRBV11-2 - TGTGCCAGCAGCTTCGGGGGGGTATACGAGCAGTACTTC CASSFGGVYEQYF
TRBJ2-2 - TRBV2 - TGTGCCAGCAGTTTGTACGACTCTAACACCGGGGAGCTGTTTTTT CASSLYDSNTGELFF
TRBJ2-1 - TRBV9 - TGTGCCAGCAGCGTAGAGGCGGGCGGGCTTATGGATGAGCAGTTCTTC CASSVEAGGLMDEQFF
TRBJ1-2 TRBD1 TRBV27 - TGTGCCAGCGGACAGGGACTTACTAACTATGGCTACACCTTC CASGQGLTNYGYTF
TRBJ2-7 - TRBV6-1 - TGTGCCAGCTATTCTCTCCAACGGGGGTTCGGCTACTTC CASYSLQRGFGYF